Here is one T cell receptor (beta chain) with its context. Its antigen is unknown. This sample was included in a study of shared clonotypes between healthy human individuals. CD45RO-negative, CCR7-positively selected cells formed the naive CD8 fraction, excluding terminally differentiated effector memory CD45RA+ cells. Measured with immunoSEQ multiplex PCR; TCRdb has only the in-frame clones, and not every one. The sample has hundreds of thousands of clones, 85% to 95% seen once; the top ten hold around 24%. General study points: The low donor count limited represented genetic and exposure-history diversity. Generation probabilities of non-shared clonotypes were lower (relative to those shared by all four donors). The sole specimen, blood, was sampled, and tissue repertoires likely differ. Shared clonotypes: about 5.3% naive CD4, about 4% naive CD8, about 2.4% memory CD4, about 0.4% memory CD8.

The CDR3 totals 18 residues. Sample: naive CD8+ T cells sorted from blood. The gene calls are TRBV12-1 and TRBJ2-3; the table names TRBD2, a call not compared with the DNA. TRBV12-1 is deemed a pseudogene. This clonotype was obtained from a man aged 30 to 45 in good health. This CDR3 reads CASSWGTGLVESTDTQYF. The CDR3 DNA reads as TGTGCCAGCAGCTGGGGGACGGGACTAGTGGAGAGCACAGATACGCAGTATTTT.